The rows below give T cell receptor beta chains drawn from one sample of a study of control samples from healthy donors and cancer patients. The table came from immunoSEQ multiplex PCR; TCRdb's copy has only in-frame clones and leaves some out. The repertoire holds roughly 200,000 clones, with approximately 92% as singletons. Material for sequencing was blood. These receptors were obtained from a man aged 18 to 29 in good health. CDR3s include the opening cysteine and the closing phenylalanine or tryptophan. D genes are given only for firm matches. Size is omitted from some rows. Given values are once, few, many or a class for expanded clones.

DNA	CDR3	size	J	D	length	V
TGTGCCAGCAGTCGAGGGTCCTTGGCAGTCCCCTCCTACGAGCAGTACTTC	CASSRGSLAVPSYEQYF	once	TRBJ2-7	NA	17	TRBV7-8
TGTGCCAGTGCCAGGGTCGTGGACACTGAAGCTTTCTTT	CASARVVDTEAFF	once	TRBJ1-1	NA	13	TRBV7-3
TGTGCCAGCAGTCCCGTGAGGGGGAAGCATCAAGAGACCCAGTACTTC	CASSPVRGKHQETQYF	NA	TRBJ2-5	NA	16	TRBV25-1
TGTGCCAGCAGCCAAGGGAATGGACCGTCGATTTTC	CASSQGNGPSIF	NA	TRBJ2-7	NA	12	TRBV3-1/TRBV3-2
TGTGCCAGCAGTGACGAGGTCGGCTACACCTTC	CASSDEVGYTF	NA	TRBJ1-2	NA	11	TRBV2
TGCGCCAGCAGCCGCCTAGGCGGTCAATCGACCACTGAAGCTTTCTTT	CASSRLGGQSTTEAFF	NA	TRBJ1-1	NA	16	TRBV4-1
TGTGCCAGCAGCTTCGGACAGGGAATCACTGAAGCTTTCTTT	CASSFGQGITEAFF	NA	TRBJ1-1	TRBD1	14	TRBV6-6
TGCGCCAGCAGCTCCCACGGACAGGGGGCCGGGGAGCTGTTTTTT	CASSSHGQGAGELFF	NA	TRBJ2-2	TRBD1	15	TRBV5-1
TGTGCCAGCTCACCTGGGACAGGGGGGAATCAGCCCCAGCATTTT	CASSPGTGGNQPQHF	NA	TRBJ1-5	TRBD1	15	TRBV18
TGTGCCAGCAGTTTGACCGGACAGGGGATTCACGAGCAGTACTTC	CASSLTGQGIHEQYF	NA	TRBJ2-7	TRBD1	15	TRBV28
TGTGCCAGCAGTGAATTGTCGTACAGGGGGAACACTGAAGCTTTCTTT	CASSELSYRGNTEAFF	NA	TRBJ1-1	TRBD1	16	TRBV2
TGTGCCAGCAGCTTATCGGGACAGGGGGGTTACGAGCAGTACTTC	CASSLSGQGGYEQYF	NA	TRBJ2-7	TRBD1	15	TRBV7-2
TGTGCCAGCAGTTTTATCCGAGGGGTGGCGGGAAATCAGCCCCAGCATTTT	CASSFIRGVAGNQPQHF	NA	TRBJ1-5	NA	17	TRBV28
TGTGCCAGTAGTACGCGACAGGAGATGAGCAGTTCGGGAGATGAGCAGTTCTTC	CASSTRQEMSSSGDEQFF	NA	TRBJ2-1	NA	18	TRBV19
TGTGCCAGCAGTTTCCCCGATGAAGCTTTCTTT	CASSFPDEAFF	NA	TRBJ1-1	NA	11	TRBV28
TGCGCCAGCAGCCAAGATGGGGAGGGGAATGGCTACACCTTC	CASSQDGEGNGYTF	NA	TRBJ1-2	NA	14	TRBV4-1
TGTGCCAGCTCACCATATGGACAGGCCGCCTTAGTAGGGCAGCCCCAGCATTTT	CASSPYGQAALVGQPQHF	NA	TRBJ1-5	TRBD1	18	TRBV18
TGTGCCAGCAGTTACTCCCAGGGGCGGATTAATGAAAAACTGTTTTTT	CASSYSQGRINEKLFF	NA	TRBJ1-4	NA	16	TRBV6-5
TGTGCCAGCAGTTGGGGGGGAACAGATACGCAGTATTTT	CASSWGGTDTQYF	NA	TRBJ2-3	TRBD2	13	TRBV7-2
TGTGCCAGCTCACCGCCCGGGACTAGCGGGGGAGGCGCGGAGCTGTTTTTT	CASSPPGTSGGGAELFF	NA	TRBJ2-2	TRBD2	17	TRBV18
TGTGCCAGCAGAGGGGGCCCCACAGATACGCAGTATTTT	CASRGGPTDTQYF	once	TRBJ2-3	TRBD1	13	TRBV6-6
TGCGCCAGCAGCCAAAGTAGGACAGGGTACTATGGCTACACCTTC	CASSQSRTGYYGYTF	NA	TRBJ1-2	TRBD1	15	TRBV4-1
TGTGCCATCAGTGCAGGGGGGATCTATTCACCCCTCCACTTT	CAISAGGIYSPLHF	once	TRBJ1-6	TRBD1	14	TRBV10-3
TGTGCCAGCAGTCCCCCGGGACAGGGGGAGTATTTT	CASSPPGQGEYF	NA	TRBJ2-3	TRBD1	12	TRBV6-2/TRBV6-3
TGTGCCAGCAGTTTCAGGCAGTATAATTCACCCCTCCACTTT	CASSFRQYNSPLHF	NA	TRBJ1-6	NA	14	TRBV28
TGCGCCAGCAGCCAAACTTTACAGGGGGCCAACTATGGCTACACCTTC	CASSQTLQGANYGYTF	NA	TRBJ1-2	TRBD1	16	TRBV4-1
TGTGCCAGCAGCCAAGTGGGCAGCTCCGGGGAGCTGTTTTTT	CASSQVGSSGELFF	NA	TRBJ2-2	NA	14	TRBV14
TGTGCCAGCAGCCTAGTGATGGCGTACAATGAGCAGTTCTTC	CASSLVMAYNEQFF	NA	TRBJ2-1	NA	14	TRBV3-1/TRBV3-2
TGTGCCAGCAGTGAGCGTGGGGTTTACGAGCAGTACTTC	CASSERGVYEQYF	NA	TRBJ2-7	NA	13	TRBV6-1
TGTGCCAGCAGTCGCGAGTACAATGAGCAGTTCTTC	CASSREYNEQFF	NA	TRBJ2-1	NA	12	TRBV6-5
TGTGCCAGCAGCATTGGACAGGGGGCAAACTATGGCTACACCTTC	CASSIGQGANYGYTF	NA	TRBJ1-2	TRBD1	15	TRBV9
TGTGCCAGCTCACCACCGGTCCTCGGGGGGGGTACCGGGGAGCTGTTTTTT	CASSPPVLGGGTGELFF	NA	TRBJ2-2	TRBD2	17	TRBV18
TGTGCCAGCAGCTTACACTGGGGCACCGCGACCTACGAGCAGTACTTC	CASSLHWGTATYEQYF	once	TRBJ2-7	NA	16	TRBV7-8
TGTGCCAGCAGTGAAGCGCTGGGGGACAGGGGTCTATACGAGAATGAGCAGTTCTTC	CASSEALGDRGLYENEQFF	NA	TRBJ2-1	TRBD1	19	TRBV6-1
TGTGCCATCAGTGAGCAGCTATCTAGCACAGATACGCAGTATTTT	CAISEQLSSTDTQYF	NA	TRBJ2-3	NA	15	TRBV10-3